This T cell receptor beta chain was recovered during a study of untreated major depressive disorder. Comments on this clone: The antigen is unknown.

General study findings and limits: All top five TRBV05-01 clones per subject were private clones. TRBV05-01 (Vbeta 5.1) usage was higher in CD4+ T cells of depressed patients than controls.

The assay was immunoSEQ multiplex PCR, and TCRdb's table has in-frame clones only and misses some. The table lists about 13,000 clones, around 90% of them singletons. Each depressed patient was matched pairwise with a non-depressed control on sex, age, current smoking status and body mass index. Every participant had European ancestry. CD4+ T cell purity was typically about 95%. Germline CDR1 LNHDA, CDR2 SQIVND (reference sequence). The V end lost 3 bases, the J end lost 3 bases, and 15 bases lay between the germline ends. The CDR3 runs 15 residues. The sequencing input was CD4+ T cells from PBMCs. The chain recombines TRBV19 with TRBJ2-7, with D possibly being TRBD1 (7 bases). This receptor was identified in a man aged 25 to 45 with major depressive disorder. CDR3: CASSISAGGLYEQYF. CDR3 nucleotides: TGTGCCAGTAGTATCTCGGCAGGGGGGCTCTACGAGCAGTACTTC.